This TCR beta chain was observed in a study of cytomegalovirus exposure and HLA in healthy donors. This CDR3 has 17 amino acids. The V gene end was trimmed by 2 bases and the J gene end by 5 bases; junction bases not matched to a gene: 9. CDR1 is SGDLS and CDR2 is YYNGEE in the germline V gene. In the PCR, 60 Vbeta and 13 Jbeta primers were used. Only in-frame clones appear in the TCRdb table, and some are missing; sequencing was by immunoSEQ multiplex PCR. This sample carries 150,000 to 200,000 clones, about 13% of them seen once, and the ten largest clones take 7.8%. Source material: PBMCs. The TCR sequence derives from a man in his forties or fifties in good health and CMV-seropositive. The genes are TRBV9 and TRBJ2-1; TRBD2 matches 11 bases. The CDR3 here is CASSVLAGGPVNNEQFF. CDR3 nucleotide sequence: TGTGCCAGCAGCGTCCTAGCGGGGGGCCCAGTAAACAATGAGCAGTTCTTC.